This T cell receptor beta chain was obtained from a study of PD-1 blockade in classical Hodgkin lymphoma. This clone has a single count. Antigen specificity is unknown. The repertoire was sequenced with immunoSEQ multiplex PCR; TCRdb's copy has only in-frame clones and lacks some. The repertoire holds under 60,000 clones, with approximately 70% as singletons. No patient escaped relapse after autologous stem cell transplantation, and brentuximab vedotin exposure varied. The study's findings and limits: Patients newly diagnosed and complete responders had comparable baseline diversity. Newly diagnosed patients were reported to exhibit reduced baseline TCR diversity relative to healthy donors.

Source: peripheral blood mononuclear cells (PBMCs), taken at baseline. The sequence was obtained from a human donor with classical Hodgkin lymphoma.

For the CDR3, the DNA is TGCGCCAGCAGCAAAAACACAGGGGACGGAAACACCATATATTTT. Its protein is CASSKNTGDGNTIYF. The chain has TRBV5-1 and TRBJ1-3; 7 bases fit TRBD1. CDR1 SGHRS and CDR2 YFSETQ come from the germline V gene. V lost 4 bases, J lost 4 bases, and 8 bases stayed unmatched. This CDR3 contains 15 residues.